These 6 T cell receptor beta chains share one sample of origin, sequenced in a study of OX40 agonist ivuxolimab in advanced cancers. Generated by immunoSEQ multiplex PCR, the TCRdb table keeps only in-frame clones and is missing some. The table lists about 58,000 clones, 70% to 90% of them singletons, with around 3.2% in the top ten. The sample was CD4+ or CD8+ T cells sorted from blood, taken in a trial of the OX40 agonist ivuxolimab. The source of these receptors is an adult with an advanced solid tumor such as melanoma, head and neck, liver or kidney cancer.

The chain joins TRBV5-1 to TRBJ2-3; D unresolved. Trimming took off 5 bases at V and 3 bases at J, with 13 bases between the two ends. The CDR3 has 14 amino acids. Germline CDR1 reads SGHRS; CDR2 reads YFSETQ. In DNA form, the CDR3 reads TGCGCCAGCAGGGTGGGGATCGCTACAGATACGCAGTATTTT. This gives the protein CASRVGIATDTQYF.

Notes on this clone: This CDR3 is also generated by other DNA sequences in the sample. The rearrangement joins TRBV19 to TRBJ1-5, with D possibly being TRBD1 (5 bases). Germline CDR1 reads LNHDA; CDR2 reads SQIVND (reference sequence). There are 15 residues in the CDR3. V lost 1 base, J lost 3 bases, and 10 bases lay in between. CDR3 in DNA: TGTGCCAGTAGTATAGGGGGGACCCTCAATCAGCCCCAGCATTTT. Protein sequence: CASSIGGTLNQPQHF.

The rearrangement links TRBV5-5 to TRBJ1-2, with 11 bases fitting TRBD1. There are 16 residues in the CDR3. The V and J ends lost 1 base and 2 bases, in that order; junction bases with no gene match: 4. In germline, CDR1 is SGHKS, CDR2 YYEKEE (reference sequence). The CDR3 is CASSLRGQGANYGYTF. The CDR3 region has the DNA TGTGCCAGCAGCTTGCGTGGACAGGGGGCAAACTATGGCTACACCTTC. The full variable domain, in which reference TRBV5-5 and TRBJ1-2 provide the parts outside the CDR3, is DAGVTQSPTHLIKTRGQQVTLRCSPISGHKSVSWYQQVLGQGPQFIFQYYEKEERGRGNFPDRFSARQFPNYSSELNVNALLLGDSALYLCASSLRGQGANYGYTFGSGTRLTVV.

The chain employs TRBV25-1 and TRBJ2-7; D not certain. V was clipped by 3 bases and J by 0 bases, with 12 bases between them. Germline CDR1 MGHDK, CDR2 SYGVNS. The CDR3 contains 15 residues. CDR3 bases: TGTGCCAGCAGTGACGATGGACGGGCCTCCTACGAGCAGTACTTC. Translated: CASSDDGRASYEQYF.

The CDR3 sequence: CASSYSISRVGEKLFF. CDR3 bases: TGTGCCAGCAGTTACTCGATCTCCCGGGTTGGTGAAAAACTGTTTTTT. The chain has TRBV6-5 and TRBJ1-4; D is ambiguous. This CDR3 spans 16 amino acids. V dropped 0 bases and J dropped 7 bases, with 15 bases sitting between them. Germline CDR1 reads MNHEY; CDR2 reads SVGAGI.

This clone was seen a few times. This chain uses TRBV7-3 with TRBJ2-7; no reliable D call. The germline V and J ends were trimmed by 1 base and 6 bases, with 10 bases remaining between them. Germline loops: CDR1 SGHTA, CDR2 FQGTGA. The CDR3 consists of 13 residues. Here the CDR3 reads CASSLNLEGEQYF. The CDR3 nucleotides read TGTGCCAGCAGCTTAAATCTAGAAGGCGAGCAGTACTTC.